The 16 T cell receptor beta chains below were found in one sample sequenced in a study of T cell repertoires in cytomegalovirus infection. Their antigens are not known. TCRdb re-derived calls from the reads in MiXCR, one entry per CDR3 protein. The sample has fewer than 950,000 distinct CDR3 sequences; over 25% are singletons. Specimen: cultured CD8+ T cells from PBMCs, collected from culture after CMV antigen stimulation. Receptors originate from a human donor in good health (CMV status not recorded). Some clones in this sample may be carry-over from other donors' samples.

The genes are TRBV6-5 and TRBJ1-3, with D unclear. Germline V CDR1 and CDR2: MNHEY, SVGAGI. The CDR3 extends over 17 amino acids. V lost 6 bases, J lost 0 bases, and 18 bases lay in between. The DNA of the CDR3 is TGTGCCAGCAGGATGAGCCTCTACCCCACCTCTGGAAACACCATATATTTT. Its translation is CASRMSLYPTSGNTIYF.

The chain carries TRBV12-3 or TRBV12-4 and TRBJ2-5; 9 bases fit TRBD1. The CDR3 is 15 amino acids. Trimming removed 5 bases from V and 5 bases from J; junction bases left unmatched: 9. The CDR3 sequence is CASSGGQGGLETQYF. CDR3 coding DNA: TGTGCCAGCAGTGGGGGACAGGGAGGATTGGAGACCCAGTACTTC.

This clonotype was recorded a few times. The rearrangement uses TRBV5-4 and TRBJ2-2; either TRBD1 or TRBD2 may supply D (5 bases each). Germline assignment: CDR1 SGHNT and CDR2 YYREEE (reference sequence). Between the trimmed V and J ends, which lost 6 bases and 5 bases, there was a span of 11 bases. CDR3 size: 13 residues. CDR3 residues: CASTFGATGELFF. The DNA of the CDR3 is TGTGCCAGCACCTTCGGGGCAACCGGGGAGCTGTTTTTT.

The CDR3 nucleotides read TGTGCCAGCAGTTCTGGGACTTTCACAGATACGCAGTATTTT. Translating it yields CASSSGTFTDTQYF. V and J are TRBV6-5 and TRBJ2-3; a possible D gene is TRBD2 (6 bases). Looked up from germline, CDR1 is MNHEY and CDR2 is SVGAGI. The CDR3 has 14 amino acids. Trimming left V 4 bases short and J 2 bases short, with 10 bases between.

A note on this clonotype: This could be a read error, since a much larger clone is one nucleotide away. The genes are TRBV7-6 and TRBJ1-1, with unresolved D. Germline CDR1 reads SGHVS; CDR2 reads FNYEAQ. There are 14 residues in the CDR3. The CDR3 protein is CVSSLAAGNTEAFF. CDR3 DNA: TGTGTCAGCAGCTTAGCGGCCGGGAACACTGAAGCTTTCTTT.

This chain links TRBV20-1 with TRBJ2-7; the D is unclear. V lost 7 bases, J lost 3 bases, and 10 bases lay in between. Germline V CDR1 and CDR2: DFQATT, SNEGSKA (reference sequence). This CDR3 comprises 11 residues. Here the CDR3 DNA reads TGCAGTGTGCGGCGCAACTACGAGCAGTACTTC. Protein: CSVRRNYEQYF.

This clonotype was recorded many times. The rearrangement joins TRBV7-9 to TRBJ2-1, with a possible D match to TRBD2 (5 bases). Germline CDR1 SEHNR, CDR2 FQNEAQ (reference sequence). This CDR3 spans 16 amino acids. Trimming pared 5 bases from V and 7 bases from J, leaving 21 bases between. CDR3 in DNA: TGTGCCAGCAGCGAAGCGGTCTGGCCAGCCGTGAATGAGCAGTTCTTC. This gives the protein CASSEAVWPAVNEQFF.

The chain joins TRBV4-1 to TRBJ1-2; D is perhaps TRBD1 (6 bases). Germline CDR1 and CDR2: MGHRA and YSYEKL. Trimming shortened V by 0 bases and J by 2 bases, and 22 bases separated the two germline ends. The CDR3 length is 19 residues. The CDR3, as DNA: TGCGCCAGCAGCCAAGATCCGTCGTACAGGGTCCCCAACAACTATGGCTACACCTTC. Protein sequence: CASSQDPSYRVPNNYGYTF.

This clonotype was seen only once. CDR3 in amino acids: CASSQEARGETQYF. DNA for the CDR3: TGTGCCAGCAGCCAAGAGGCCCGGGGGGAGACCCAGTACTTC. The chain employs TRBV4-2 and TRBJ2-5; D possibly corresponds to TRBD2 (6 bases). The germline V gene encodes CDR1 LGHNA and CDR2 YNFKEQ. This CDR3 comprises 14 residues. V lost 0 bases and J 5 bases, leaving 10 bases between the germline ends.

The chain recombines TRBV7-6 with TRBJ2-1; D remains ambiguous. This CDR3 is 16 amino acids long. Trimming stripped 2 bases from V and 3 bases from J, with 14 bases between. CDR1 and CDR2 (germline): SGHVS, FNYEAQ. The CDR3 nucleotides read TGTGCCAGCAGCTTAACTTCCGGGCAGTACTACAATGAGCAGTTCTTC. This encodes CASSLTSGQYYNEQFF.

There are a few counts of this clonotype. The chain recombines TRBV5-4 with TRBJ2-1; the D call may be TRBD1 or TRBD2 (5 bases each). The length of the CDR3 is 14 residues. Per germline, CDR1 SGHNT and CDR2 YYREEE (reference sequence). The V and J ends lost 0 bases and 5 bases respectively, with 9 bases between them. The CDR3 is CASSLAVGHNEQFF. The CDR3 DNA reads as TGTGCCAGCAGCTTGGCCGTGGGACACAATGAGCAGTTCTTC.

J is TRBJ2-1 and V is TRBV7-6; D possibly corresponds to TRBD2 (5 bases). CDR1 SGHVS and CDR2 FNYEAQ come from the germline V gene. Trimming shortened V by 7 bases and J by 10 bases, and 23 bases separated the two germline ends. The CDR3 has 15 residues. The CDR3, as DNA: TGTGCCAGCACCCTCCGGATAGCGCATCTCGAAGAGCAGTTCTTC. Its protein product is CASTLRIAHLEEQFF.

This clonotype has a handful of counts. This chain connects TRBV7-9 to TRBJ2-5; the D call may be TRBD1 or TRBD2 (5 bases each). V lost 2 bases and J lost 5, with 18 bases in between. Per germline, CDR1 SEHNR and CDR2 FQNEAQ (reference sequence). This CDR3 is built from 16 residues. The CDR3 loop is CASSLHRGTGKETQYF. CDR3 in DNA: TGTGCCAGCAGCTTACACCGAGGGACGGGGAAGGAGACCCAGTACTTC.

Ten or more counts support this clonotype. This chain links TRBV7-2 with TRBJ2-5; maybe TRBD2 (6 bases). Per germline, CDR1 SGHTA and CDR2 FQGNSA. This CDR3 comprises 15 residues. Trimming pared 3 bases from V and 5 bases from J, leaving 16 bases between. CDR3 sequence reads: CASSFRDWVDETQYF. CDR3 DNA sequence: TGTGCCAGCAGCTTCCGGGACTGGGTGGATGAGACCCAGTACTTC.

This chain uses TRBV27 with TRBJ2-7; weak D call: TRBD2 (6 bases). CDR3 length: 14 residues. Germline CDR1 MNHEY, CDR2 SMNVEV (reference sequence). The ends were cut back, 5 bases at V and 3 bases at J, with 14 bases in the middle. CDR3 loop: CASSAYRGIYEQYV. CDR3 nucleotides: TGTGCCAGCAGTGCTTACCGGGGGATCTACGAGCAGTACGTC.

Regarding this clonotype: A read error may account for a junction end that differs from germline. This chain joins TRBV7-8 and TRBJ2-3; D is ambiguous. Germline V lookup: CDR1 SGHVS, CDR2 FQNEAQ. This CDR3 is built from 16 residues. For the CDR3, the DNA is TGTGCCAGCAGCTTAGGATTCGGTGGAAGCATAGATACGCAGTATTTT. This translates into CASSLGFGGSIDTQYF.